The 20 T cell receptor beta chains given below trace back to one sample, sequenced in a study of T-cell memory formation after mild COVID-19. TCRdb re-derived calls from the 5' RACE reads in MiXCR, one entry per CDR3 protein. Among around 400,000 distinct CDR3 sequences listed, 20% to 25% were seen once. The specimen sequenced was PBMCs or a T cell subset sorted from them (not recorded which). These receptors came from an adult woman who had mild COVID-19 (a few samples of this study predate the infection). Cell type and time point are not known.

The chain couples TRBV28 to TRBJ1-2, with 9 bases that match TRBD1. The V gene end was trimmed by 4 bases and the J gene end by 4 bases; junction bases not matched to a gene: 10. From germline, CDR1 is MDHEN and CDR2 SYDVKM. CDR3 length: 16 residues. The CDR3 DNA is TGTGCCAGCAGTTCCCCCGGGACAGGGTCTCGCTATGGCTACACCTTC. Its translation: CASSSPGTGSRYGYTF.

This clonotype has at least ten counts. The chain carries TRBV7-3 and TRBJ2-1, with 12 bases identical to TRBD2. Germline CDR1 SGHTA, CDR2 FQGTGA. This CDR3 is 18 amino acids long. V was clipped by 2 bases and J by 2 bases; unmatched bases: 7. For the CDR3, the DNA is TGTGCCAGCAGCTTAGATCCCGCTAGCGGGAGGGCCTACAATGAGCAGTTCTTC. Amino acids: CASSLDPASGRAYNEQFF.

This clonotype was recorded a few times. This chain uses TRBV6-5 with TRBJ1-1; D is unclear. The CDR3 spans 12 residues. Deletions cut 6 bases from V and 3 bases from J, with 8 bases between. CDR1 is MNHEY and CDR2 is SVGAGI in the germline V gene. The CDR3 DNA follows: TGTGCCAGCAGACGACCGTACACTGAAGCTTTCTTT. Protein product: CASRRPYTEAFF.

The V call is TRBV20-1, the J call TRBJ1-2; 8 bases align to TRBD1. The V segment lost 6 bases and the J segment 0 bases; nucleotides outside the gene matches: 3. This CDR3 has 13 residues. Germline CDR1 is DFQATT and CDR2 is SNEGSKA (reference sequence). Here the CDR3 reads CSAPDRANYGYTF. In nucleotides, the CDR3 is TGCAGTGCACCGGACAGGGCTAACTATGGCTACACCTTC.

This clonotype was picked up a small number of times. The chain links TRBV29-1 to TRBJ2-1; 8 bases match TRBD2. The length of the CDR3 is 11 residues. CDR1 SQVTM and CDR2 ANQGSEA come from the germline V gene. Germline trimming cut 7 bases from V and 6 bases from J; bases unmatched to any gene: 2. The CDR3 is CSGLAFNEQFF. CDR3 DNA: TGCAGCGGACTAGCGTTCAATGAGCAGTTCTTC.

V and J are TRBV3-1 and TRBJ1-1; a weak D match, TRBD1 (5 bases). CDR1 and CDR2 (germline): LGHDT, YNNKEL (reference sequence). The length of the CDR3 is 13 residues. V was trimmed by 7 bases and J by 0 bases, leaving 9 bases between them. The CDR3 here is CASTKTVNTEAFF. For the CDR3, the DNA is TGTGCCAGCACCAAGACAGTGAACACTGAAGCTTTCTTT.

V gene TRBV5-1 combines with J gene TRBJ2-4, with 9 bases fitting TRBD2. The CDR3 totals 15 residues. V trimming: 2 bases; J trimming: 8 bases; junction bases outside the gene matches: 8. CDR1 and CDR2 from the germline V gene are SGHRS and YFSETQ. This chain's CDR3 is CASSFSFVAGDIQYF. The CDR3, as DNA: TGCGCCAGCAGCTTCTCTTTCGTAGCGGGGGACATTCAGTACTTC.

The chain is built from TRBV20-1 and TRBJ2-5; D gene ambiguous. The CDR3 is made up of 11 amino acids. Germline V lookup: CDR1 DFQATT, CDR2 SNEGSKA (reference sequence). V lost 8 bases and J lost 5, with 12 bases in between. CDR3 nucleotides: TGCAGTTGCCCTTTTTTCGAGACCCAGTACTTC. This translates into CSCPFFETQYF.

V is TRBV6-5 and J is TRBJ1-5; 9 bases align to TRBD1. This CDR3 region has 15 residues. V lost 5 bases and J lost 3; bases outside the gene matches: 5. Per the germline V gene, CDR1 is MNHEY and CDR2 is SVGAGI. The CDR3 region has the DNA TGTGCCAGCAGTCTCGACAGGGGGGTCAATCAGCCCCAGCATTTT. Translated, it gives CASSLDRGVNQPQHF.

V gene TRBV7-2 combines with J gene TRBJ2-7; 11 bases match TRBD2. The germline V gene has CDR1 SGHTA and CDR2 FQGNSA. CDR3 size: 14 residues. The J segment lost 4 bases and the V segment lost 5 bases, leaving 4 bases of the junction unmatched. CDR3 protein: CASSPTSGVYEQYF. Here the CDR3 DNA reads TGTGCCAGCAGCCCGACTAGCGGGGTTTACGAGCAGTACTTC.

This clonotype was detected only a few times. The V and J genes are TRBV5-1 and TRBJ2-2; D unresolved. CDR1 and CDR2 from the germline V gene are SGHRS and YFSETQ. The CDR3 is made up of 15 amino acids. V dropped 0 bases and J dropped 1 base, with 7 bases sitting between them. The CDR3 DNA sequence: TGCGCCAGCAGCTTGGACGGAAAGAACACCGGGGAGCTGTTTTTT. Amino acids: CASSLDGKNTGELFF.

The sample holds a few counts of this clonotype. The rearrangement links TRBV12-3 or TRBV12-4 to TRBJ1-1; the D is unclear. The CDR3 loop spans 13 amino acids. V lost 6 bases and J lost 5, with 13 bases in between. In DNA, the CDR3 is TGTGCCAGCAGACGGGCCACGGGGACTGAAGCTTTCTTT. It encodes CASRRATGTEAFF.

The CDR3 DNA reads as TGTGCCAGCAGCCATAGGACAGTACTCACCGGGGAGCTGTTTTTT. It yields the protein CASSHRTVLTGELFF. This rearrangement joins TRBV28 to TRBJ2-2; perhaps TRBD1 as D (6 bases). Germline loops: CDR1 MDHEN, CDR2 SYDVKM. The CDR3 is 15 amino acids. Trimming took 6 bases from V and 4 from J, leaving 15 bases between them.

This clonotype was detected a few times. V gene TRBV6-4 combines with J gene TRBJ2-1; TRBD2 agrees at 11 bases. V dropped 2 bases and J dropped 6; count of bases not matched to a gene: 3. The CDR3 covers 15 residues. The germline CDR1 and CDR2 sequences are MRHNA and SNTAGT. The CDR3, as DNA: TGTGCCAGCAGTGACGGGACTAGCGGACCCAATGAGCAGTTCTTC. Translating gives CASSDGTSGPNEQFF.

This clonotype was recorded a few times. J is TRBJ2-5 and V is TRBV5-1; D is unclear. V lost 4 bases to trimming and J lost 5 bases, with 18 bases between them. The CDR3 spans 15 residues. The germline gives CDR1 SGHRS, CDR2 YFSETQ. CDR3 region: CASSLARQSQETQYF. CDR3 bases: TGCGCCAGCAGCCTGGCGAGGCAATCCCAGGAGACCCAGTACTTC.

The J gene is TRBJ2-1, the V gene TRBV23-1; D not certain. TRBV23-1 is classed as an ORF, of uncertain function. This CDR3 region has 13 residues. Trimming cost V 7 bases and J 12 bases, with 19 bases left between them. DNA for the CDR3: TGCGCCAGCACTCCCACCCCGATTTCTTGGCAGTTCTTC. Protein product: CASTPTPISWQFF.

The CDR3 loop reads CASSARYNEQFF. CDR3 nucleotide sequence: TGTGCCAGCAGCGCAAGATACAATGAGCAGTTCTTC. The gene calls are TRBV6-1 and TRBJ2-1; no firm D call. Germline CDR1 and CDR2: MNHNS and SASEGT. The ends were cut back, 6 bases at V and 4 bases at J, with 7 bases in the middle. The CDR3 has 12 amino acids.

The chain combines TRBV4-2 with TRBJ2-5; 8 bases match TRBD1. This CDR3 region has 16 residues. Trimming at V came to 0 bases and at J to 4 bases, leaving 7 bases not matched to a gene. Per the germline V gene, CDR1 is LGHNA and CDR2 is YNFKEQ. For the CDR3, the DNA is TGTGCCAGCAGCCAAGATCGGGGAACAGGGGGAGAGACCCAGTACTTC. Encoded protein: CASSQDRGTGGETQYF.

This chain uses TRBV12-3 or TRBV12-4 with TRBJ2-3; 12 nucleotides align to TRBD2. The CDR3 consists of 16 residues. V was clipped by 6 bases and J by 2 bases; unmatched bases: 6. The CDR3: CASRLLAGGPTDTQYF. CDR3 sequence (DNA): TGTGCCAGCAGGCTCCTAGCGGGAGGGCCCACAGATACGCAGTATTTT.

This clonotype has a handful of counts. The chain links TRBV7-3 to TRBJ1-1; TRBD1 aligns across 7 bases. This CDR3 has 16 residues. With V trimmed by 5 bases and J by 7 bases, 16 bases remained unmatched. CDR1 is SGHTA, CDR2 FQGTGA, per germline. This CDR3 reads CASSRGKTGLGGEAFF. The CDR3 DNA reads TGTGCCAGCAGCCGTGGGAAGACAGGGCTAGGCGGTGAAGCTTTCTTT.